These 32 T cell receptor beta chains were all obtained from the same sample, sequenced in a study of cytomegalovirus exposure and HLA in healthy donors. Primers included in the PCR were 60 Vbeta and 13 Jbeta primers. Repertoires were generated with immunoSEQ multiplex PCR, while TCRdb's copy carries only in-frame clones and drops some. The sample consists of 90,000 to 140,000 clones, 65% to 85% of them appearing once. Source material: PBMCs. The source is a man younger than 35 in good health and CMV-seronegative.

This clone was picked up a small number of times. This chain links TRBV30 with TRBJ1-2; D remains unclear. The CDR3 sequence is 12 residues long. Germline V gives CDR1 GTSNPN, CDR2 SVGIG (reference sequence). V was clipped by 7 bases and J by 7 bases, with 16 bases between them. CDR3 loop: CALGTHEAGYTF. The DNA of the CDR3 is TGTGCCTTGGGCACTCACGAAGCTGGCTACACCTTC.

V gene TRBV7-2 combines with J gene TRBJ1-1; D ambiguous. The V end lost 1 base, the J end lost 1 base, and 7 bases lay between the germline ends. This CDR3 spans 14 amino acids. From germline, CDR1 is SGHTA and CDR2 FQGNSA. CDR3 amino acids: CASSLGSGNTEAFF. CDR3 nucleotide sequence: TGTGCCAGCAGCTTAGGGTCGGGGAACACTGAAGCTTTCTTT.

The V gene is TRBV13, the J gene TRBJ2-1, with D unresolved. V lost 2 bases, J lost 4 bases, and 9 bases lay in between. Looked up from germline, CDR1 is PRHDT and CDR2 is FYEKMQ (reference sequence). This CDR3 spans 14 amino acids. The DNA of the CDR3 is TGTGCCAGCAGCTTACGCGTAAAGTACAATGAGCAGTTCTTC. It specifies CASSLRVKYNEQFF.

This rearrangement joins TRBV6-5 to TRBJ2-5, with 9 bases fitting TRBD2. From germline, CDR1 is MNHEY and CDR2 SVGAGI. CDR3 length equals 14 residues. Trimming took 0 bases from V and 5 from J; bases not matched to a gene: 1. CDR3: CASSYSGTSETQYF. The CDR3 DNA follows: TGTGCCAGCAGTTACTCAGGGACTAGCGAGACCCAGTACTTC.

This rearrangement joins TRBV30 to TRBJ2-7; a weak D match, TRBD1 (5 bases). The CDR3 contains 13 residues. Trimming stripped 3 bases from V and 2 bases from J, with 11 bases between. The germline CDR1 and CDR2 sequences are GTSNPN and SVGIG (reference sequence). This CDR3 reads CAWRPAGPYEQYF. The CDR3 DNA reads as TGTGCCTGGAGACCGGCAGGGCCCTACGAGCAGTACTTC.

With respect to this clone: An end of the junction differs from the germline gene, which may be a read error. The chain joins TRBV14 to TRBJ2-6; D perhaps matches TRBD2 (6 bases). The CDR3 runs 15 residues. From germline, CDR1 is SGHDN and CDR2 FVKESK. Written as DNA, the CDR3 is TGTGCCAGCAGCCAGGGAGGCTCTGGGGCCAACGTCCCGACTTTC. Translated: CASSQGGSGANVPTF. The variable domain in full, completed from reference TRBV14 and TRBJ2-6, reads EAGVTQFPSHSVIEKGQTVTLRCDPISGHDNLYWYRRVMGKEIKFLLHFVKESKQDESGMPNNRFLAERTGGTYSTLKVQPAELEDSGVYFCASSQGGSGANVPTFGAGSRLTVL.

V usage is TRBV9 and J usage is TRBJ1-4; D not resolved. The CDR3 has 16 residues. Trimming cost V 0 bases and J 0 bases, with 9 bases left between them. From germline, CDR1 is SGDLS and CDR2 YYNGEE. DNA of the CDR3: TGTGCCAGCAGCGTAGGCCCCCAGGCAACTAATGAAAAACTGTTTTTT. This codes for CASSVGPQATNEKLFF.

The chain's CDR3 is CAISGGGGRNTEAFF. CDR3 nucleotides: TGTGCCATCAGCGGGGGTGGCGGCAGGAACACTGAAGCTTTCTTT. J is TRBJ1-1 and V is TRBV10-3; D perhaps matches TRBD1 (5 bases). The CDR3 consists of 15 residues. From germline, CDR1 is ENHRY and CDR2 SYGVKD. V dropped 6 bases and J dropped 1 base, with 15 bases sitting between them.

This clone is a singleton in its sample. The chain joins TRBV7-2 to TRBJ1-1; 7 positions match TRBD1. The length of the CDR3 is 14 residues. Germline V lookup: CDR1 SGHTA, CDR2 FQGNSA. V lost 5 bases, J lost 5 bases, and 8 bases stayed unmatched. CDR3 nucleotide sequence: TGTGCCAGCAGCCCGACAGGGATGAGGACTGAAGCTTTCTTT. It translates to CASSPTGMRTEAFF. Variable domain in full (rest from reference TRBV7-2 and TRBJ1-1): GAGVSQSPSNKVTEKGKDVELRCDPISGHTALYWYRQSLGQGLEFLIYFQGNSAPDKSGLPSDRFSAERTGGSVSTLTIQRTQQEDSAVYLCASSPTGMRTEAFFGQGTRLTVV.

V is TRBV9 and J is TRBJ1-4; 8 bases agree with TRBD1. CDR1 is SGDLS, CDR2 YYNGEE, per germline. The trim removed 0 bases at V and 2 bases at J, leaving 6 bases unmatched. The length of the CDR3 is 17 residues. CDR3 residues: CASSVGQGAGTNEKLFF. The DNA for the CDR3 is TGTGCCAGCAGCGTAGGCCAGGGGGCAGGGACTAATGAAAAACTGTTTTTT.

The V call is TRBV6-5, the J call TRBJ2-7; TRBD1 aligns across 8 bases. Unmatched junction bases numbered 6, after V lost 5 bases and J lost 0 bases. The CDR3 length is 15 residues. CDR1 is MNHEY and CDR2 is SVGAGI in the germline V gene. The CDR3 DNA is TGTGCCAGCAGTCGGGACAGGCTCAGCTCCTACGAGCAGTACTTC. This translates into CASSRDRLSSYEQYF.

The chain has TRBV5-5 and TRBJ2-1, with 13 bases fitting TRBD2. Trimming took 0 bases from V and 6 from J; bases not matched to a gene: 3. This CDR3 has 16 amino acids. The germline V gene has CDR1 SGHKS and CDR2 YYEKEE (reference sequence). The CDR3 protein is CASSLGGTSGANEQFF. The DNA for the CDR3 is TGTGCCAGCAGCTTGGGGGGGACTAGCGGGGCCAATGAGCAGTTCTTC.

This chain uses TRBV19 with TRBJ2-3, with D maybe TRBD2 (7 bases). V shed 5 bases and J shed 4 bases, with 16 bases lying between them. The CDR3 extends over 15 amino acids. Per germline, CDR1 LNHDA and CDR2 SQIVND (reference sequence). The CDR3 is CASSPGGGRSDTQYF. The CDR3 nucleotides read TGTGCCAGTAGTCCCGGGGGCGGGAGATCAGATACGCAGTATTTT.

This clone has just a few counts. This sequence joins TRBV6-5 and TRBJ2-7; D is possibly TRBD1 (7 bases). CDR3 length equals 14 residues. V was clipped by 2 bases and J by 12 bases, with 20 bases between them. From germline, CDR1 is MNHEY and CDR2 SVGAGI. The CDR3 DNA sequence: TGTGCCAGCAGTTACGGTGACCGCCAGGGGGGCTGGTACTTC. Encoded protein: CASSYGDRQGGWYF.

This chain joins TRBV6-5 and TRBJ1-2; 8 nucleotides line up with TRBD1. The CDR3 contains 14 residues. CDR1 is MNHEY and CDR2 is SVGAGI in the germline V gene. V shed 4 bases and J 3 bases; nucleotides not matched to a gene: 4. The CDR3 sequence is CASSSQGADYGYTF. The DNA for the CDR3 is TGTGCCAGCAGTTCGCAGGGGGCAGACTATGGCTACACCTTC.

This chain joins TRBV6-1 and TRBJ2-2; D might be TRBD2 (6 bases). The V gene's germline CDR1 is MNHNS and CDR2 SASEGT. There are 14 residues in the CDR3. The V end was cut by 8 bases, the J end by 8 bases, with 18 bases between. The CDR3 DNA reads TGTGCCAGCTTAGCGGACCCGCGGAGGGGGGAGCTGTTTTTT. Amino acid sequence: CASLADPRRGELFF.

Points on this clone: The junction departs from germline at one end; a sequencing error may be responsible. J is TRBJ2-5 and V is TRBV7-9, with 9 bases matching TRBD2. TRBJ2-7 matches the DNA end more closely, so the J call is doubtful. Germline CDR1 reads SEHNR; CDR2 reads FQNEAQ (reference sequence). CDR3 length: 17 residues. In DNA, the CDR3 is TGTTCCAGCAGCCCTCCAATTGGACTAGCGCTATCCTACGAGCAGTACTTC. It translates to CSSSPPIGLALSYEQYF.

V and J are TRBV11-2 and TRBJ2-7; perhaps TRBD1 as D (6 bases). CDR1 is SGHAT and CDR2 is FQNNGV in the germline V gene. The ends were cut back, 3 bases at V and 2 bases at J, with 8 bases in the middle. The CDR3 has 13 residues. The CDR3 DNA reads TGTGCCAGCAGCTTTCGGACAGCCTACGAGCAGTACTTC. Translated: CASSFRTAYEQYF. Combining the CDR3 with reference TRBV11-2 and TRBJ2-7 gives the whole variable domain EAGVAQSPRYKIIEKRQSVAFWCNPISGHATLYWYQQILGQGPKLLIQFQNNGVVDDSQLPKDRFSAERLKGVDSTLKIQPAKLEDSAVYLCASSFRTAYEQYFGPGTRLTVT.

As for this clone: At one end the junction does not follow the germline gene, possibly because of a read error. CDR3 residues: CSSSGTGPNQPQHF. CDR3 DNA: TGTTCCAGCAGCGGGACTGGGCCCAATCAGCCCCAGCATTTT. The chain has TRBV7-9 and TRBJ1-5, with a tentative D call TRBD1 (5 bases). Germline V lookup: CDR1 SEHNR, CDR2 FQNEAQ (reference sequence). The CDR3 covers 14 residues.

A few counts support this clone. The rearrangement joins TRBV28 to TRBJ2-6; D is unclear. Germline assignment: CDR1 MDHEN and CDR2 SYDVKM. V lost 7 bases and J lost 2, with 12 bases in between. The CDR3 is 15 amino acids. CDR3 sequence: CASTTPQAGANVLTF. CDR3 DNA sequence: TGTGCCAGCACCACGCCCCAGGCTGGGGCCAACGTCCTGACTTTC.

The count of this clone is one. The chain is built from TRBV19 and TRBJ2-7; 7 nucleotides agree with TRBD1. Germline V gene data show CDR1 as LNHDA and CDR2 as SQIVND (reference sequence). This CDR3 contains 14 residues. V gave up 3 bases and J gave up 4 bases; unmatched junction bases: 6. The CDR3 sequence is CASSMVGGGYEQYF. The CDR3 DNA reads as TGTGCCAGTAGTATGGTAGGGGGCGGGTACGAGCAGTACTTC.

A remark on this clone: Other DNA sequences within the sample encode an identical CDR3. The chain is built from TRBV4-1 and TRBJ2-3; 14 bases agree with TRBD2. Trimming took 5 bases from V and 2 from J; bases not matched to a gene: 6. This CDR3 region has 17 residues. CDR1 is MGHRA and CDR2 is YSYEKL in the germline V gene. The CDR3 region has the DNA TGCGCCAGCAGCTCAGGGACTAGCGGGAGATACACAGATACGCAGTATTTT. Translation: CASSSGTSGRYTDTQYF.

This rearrangement joins TRBV27 to TRBJ1-2; 9 nucleotides agree with TRBD1. CDR3 length: 13 amino acids. The J segment lost 6 bases and the V segment lost 3 bases, leaving 2 bases of the junction unmatched. The germline V gene encodes CDR1 MNHEY and CDR2 SMNVEV (reference sequence). The CDR3 loop reads CASSLGQGNGYTF. CDR3 DNA: TGTGCCAGCAGTTTGGGACAGGGAAATGGCTACACCTTC.

J is TRBJ2-2 and V is TRBV12-5; 11 bases match TRBD2. The CDR3 spans 17 residues. V dropped 0 bases and J dropped 5; count of bases not matched to a gene: 5. CDR1 and CDR2 (germline): LGHNT, FRNRAP. CDR3 coding DNA: TGTGCTAGTGGTTTGGTCAGGACTAGCGGGCAAACCGGGGAGCTGTTTTTT. Translated: CASGLVRTSGQTGELFF. Using reference TRBV12-5 and TRBJ2-2 for the parts outside the CDR3, the full variable domain is DARVTQTPRHKVTEMGQEVTMRCQPILGHNTVFWYRQTMMQGLELLAYFRNRAPLDDSGMPKDRFSAEMPDATLATLKIQPSEPRDSAVYFCASGLVRTSGQTGELFFGEGSRLTVL.

This clone was seen more than once but under ten times. This chain uses TRBV4-1 with TRBJ2-4, with D tentatively TRBD2 (6 bases). Germline CDR1 reads MGHRA; CDR2 reads YSYEKL. CDR3 length: 17 residues. Trimming left V 0 bases short and J 0 bases short, with 12 bases between. The CDR3 DNA is TGCGCCAGCAGCCAAGATTGGGGGGAACTAGCCAAAAACATTCAGTACTTC. Protein product: CASSQDWGELAKNIQYF.

The V and J genes are TRBV19 and TRBJ2-7; tentatively, D is TRBD1 (6 bases). V was cut by 4 bases and J by 3 bases, with 19 bases left in between. Germline V lookup: CDR1 LNHDA, CDR2 SQIVND (reference sequence). The length of the CDR3 is 16 residues. CDR3 in DNA: TGTGCCAGTAGTAGAACCGGGACAACAACCATCTACGAGCAGTACTTC. Translating gives CASSRTGTTTIYEQYF.

This sequence joins TRBV6-6 and TRBJ1-1, with TRBD1 identical over 8 bases. The CDR3 totals 14 residues. V shed 5 bases, J shed 5 bases, and the junction held 7 bases outside the gene matches. Germline V gene data show CDR1 as MNHNY and CDR2 as SVGAGI (reference sequence). CDR3 amino acids: CASSRTGGGTEAFF. The CDR3 bases are TGTGCCAGCAGTCGTACAGGGGGAGGGACTGAAGCTTTCTTT.

The chain has TRBV25-1 and TRBJ1-2; no reliable D call. The CDR3 covers 12 residues. Trimming cost V 6 bases and J 4 bases, with 9 bases left between them. Germline V gene data show CDR1 as MGHDK and CDR2 as SYGVNS. Here the CDR3 reads CASSYGGYGYTF. CDR3 DNA sequence: TGTGCCAGCAGCTACGGAGGCTATGGCTACACCTTC.

Only one count was recorded for this clone. This rearrangement joins TRBV7-8 to TRBJ1-1; 10 nucleotides match TRBD1. This CDR3 is 16 amino acids long. Germline V gene lookup returns CDR1 SGHVS and CDR2 FQNEAQ. With 4 bases clipped from V and 4 bases from J, the junction kept 9 bases outside the gene matches. The CDR3 loop reads CASSSPGTGVGTEAFF. Written as DNA, the CDR3 is TGTGCCAGCAGCTCACCCGGGACAGGGGTGGGCACTGAAGCTTTCTTT.

For the CDR3, the DNA is TGTGCCATCAGCGAGGACAGGGGGAGCACAGATACGCAGTATTTT. The encoded protein is CAISEDRGSTDTQYF. This chain uses TRBV10-3 with TRBJ2-3, with TRBD1 matching 10 bases. Germline V gene data show CDR1 as ENHRY and CDR2 as SYGVKD. The CDR3 has 15 amino acids. The J segment lost 0 bases and the V segment lost 6 bases, leaving 3 bases of the junction unmatched.

This sequence joins TRBV6-6 and TRBJ1-3; a weak D match, TRBD1 (5 bases). The germline V gene has CDR1 MNHNY and CDR2 SVGAGI (reference sequence). The CDR3 contains 14 residues. Trimming cost V 6 bases and J 6 bases, with 15 bases left between them. CDR3 protein: CASSSIGELNTIYF. CDR3 in DNA: TGTGCCAGCAGCTCCATAGGGGAATTAAACACCATATATTTT.

The rearrangement links TRBV5-4 to TRBJ1-2; no clear D gene. V lost 0 bases to trimming and J lost 3 bases, with 6 bases between them. Germline CDR1 and CDR2: SGHNT and YYREEE (reference sequence). The CDR3 sequence is 13 residues long. The CDR3 sequence: CASSLAGDYGYTF. The CDR3 DNA is TGTGCCAGCAGCTTGGCAGGTGACTATGGCTACACCTTC.